The 30 T cell receptor beta chains below were found in one sample sequenced in a study of glioma-infiltrating T cells (TCRdb year 2016). Reads for this sample came from an Illumina MiSeq. TCR alpha and beta CDR3 regions were amplified with the iRepertoire nested amplicon-rescue multiplex PCR (arm-PCR) platform from RNA. In-frame beta chains were kept once TCRdb had trimmed the public reads at Q25 with fastp and called clones with MiXCR. Each entry is one CDR3 protein sequence, shown with its most common DNA and genes. Counted in this sample were more than 100,000 distinct CDR3 sequences; about 30% of them appeared once. The ten largest clones represent roughly 45% of the sample. The specimen was glioma tissue, nonneoplastic brain tissue, or PBMCs (not recorded which). The receptors were gathered from a human donor with low-grade glioma or glioblastoma, undergoing nonglioma brain surgery, or in good health (not recorded which).

This clonotype showed up just once. The chain employs TRBV5-1 and TRBJ1-2; D uncertain. CDR3 size: 13 residues. Looked up from germline, CDR1 is SGHRS and CDR2 is YFSETQ. The V and J ends lost 0 bases and 8 bases respectively, with 11 bases between them. As DNA, the CDR3 is TGCGCCAGCAGCTTGGAGCGCTCCGGCGGCTACACCTTC. This translates into CASSLERSGGYTF.

Of note for this clonotype: A much larger clone is a single base away; this may be a read error. J is TRBJ2-7 and V is TRBV20-1; the D gene is possibly TRBD1 (6 bases). The CDR3 sequence is 14 residues long. The germline CDR1 and CDR2 sequences are DFQATT and SNEGSKA (reference sequence). Deletions cut 1 base from V and 4 bases from J, with 14 bases between. CDR3 protein: CSARAGIQGYEQYF. The CDR3 DNA reads as TGCAGTGCTAGAGCAGGGATTCAGGGGTACGAGCAGTACTTC.

Comment on this clonotype: One base away lies a much larger clone, so this may be a sequencing read error. The chain joins TRBV27 to TRBJ1-5; a possible D gene is TRBD1 (5 bases). The germline gives CDR1 MNHEY, CDR2 SMNVEV (reference sequence). With 8 bases removed from V and 0 bases from J, the gap between germline ends came to 14 bases. The CDR3 spans 15 residues. In DNA form, the CDR3 reads TGTGCCAGCGGCCCGCAGGGTATTAGCAATCAGCCCCAGCATTTT. Translated, it gives CASGPQGISNQPQHF.

Regarding this clonotype: Possible read error: a much larger clone is one base away. CDR3: CTSRETGSVGQPQHF. The CDR3 DNA follows: TGTACCAGCAGGGAGACAGGGTCGGTCGGTCAGCCCCAGCATTTT. The chain carries TRBV6-2 or TRBV6-3 and TRBJ1-5; 7 positions match TRBD1. The CDR3 has 15 residues. The germline V gene encodes CDR1 MNHEY and CDR2 SVGEGT.

In regard to this clonotype: This may come from a read error, since a much larger clone is one base off. The chain uses TRBV18 and TRBJ1-6, with D perhaps matching TRBD1 (5 bases). Deletions cut 3 bases from V and 7 bases from J, with 10 bases between. The CDR3 loop spans 14 amino acids. From germline, CDR1 is KGHSH and CDR2 LQKENI. CDR3 protein: CASSPDMDNSPLHF. CDR3 DNA sequence: TGTGCCAGCTCACCGGACATGGACAATTCACCCCTCCACTTT.

This clonotype was seen more than once but under ten times. This chain uses TRBV12-3 or TRBV12-4 with TRBJ2-5; D perhaps matches TRBD2 (6 bases). Trimming left V 9 bases short and J 5 bases short, with 16 bases between. The CDR3 length is 13 residues. The DNA for the CDR3 is TGTGCCAGTGGAGGGACCACCAAGGAGACCCAGTACTTC. It encodes CASGGTTKETQYF.

About this clonotype itself: The junction differs from germline at one of its ends, possibly a read error. The V gene is TRBV28, the J gene TRBJ2-2, with 10 bases aligning to TRBD1. Per germline, CDR1 MDHEN and CDR2 SYDVKM. The length of the CDR3 is 21 residues. The CDR3 coding sequence is TGTGCCACCAGTGATCCTAATGACCCAGACAGGGGGCGGATCAACACCGGGGAGCTGTTTTTT. Residues: CATSDPNDPDRGRINTGELFF.

This clonotype showed up just a few times. This rearrangement joins TRBV7-2 to TRBJ1-3, with D maybe TRBD1 (6 bases). The CDR3 totals 15 residues. V was shortened by 5 bases and J by 0 bases, with 11 bases between the two germline ends. Germline-derived CDR1 and CDR2 are SGHTA and FQGNSA. The CDR3: CASSAGGSSGNTIYF. DNA of the CDR3: TGTGCCAGCAGCGCTGGGGGCTCCTCTGGAAACACCATATATTTT.

A note on this clonotype: A read error is likely, as this CDR3 ends without the conserved phenylalanine or tryptophan. V and J are TRBV7-9 and TRBJ2-1; TRBD1 matches 8 bases. V shed 3 bases, J shed 7 bases, and the junction held 2 bases outside the gene matches. The CDR3 is 13 amino acids. Per the germline V gene, CDR1 is SEHNR and CDR2 is FQNEAQ (reference sequence). As DNA, the CDR3 is TGTGCCAGCAGCTTGGGACAGGCGAATGAGCAGTTCTTA. It is translated as CASSLGQANEQFL.

There are many counts of this clonotype. The chain has TRBV7-8 and TRBJ2-3; 9 positions agree with TRBD2. Germline V gives CDR1 SGHVS, CDR2 FQNEAQ. The ends lost 2 bases at V and 4 bases at J; junction bases unmatched: 4. This CDR3 spans 15 amino acids. Written as DNA, the CDR3 is TGTGCCAGCAGCTTATTAGCGGGGGAGTCAGATACGCAGTATTTT. This gives the protein CASSLLAGESDTQYF.

The rearrangement joins TRBV30 to TRBJ1-2; 7 bases match TRBD1. CDR1 GTSNPN and CDR2 SVGIG come from the germline V gene (reference sequence). The CDR3 is 12 amino acids. V trimming: 3 bases; J trimming: 7 bases; junction bases outside the gene matches: 5. CDR3 region: CAWRTGTAGYTF. CDR3 sequence (DNA): TGTGCCTGGAGGACAGGGACAGCTGGCTACACCTTC.

This clonotype was observed a single time. Given a much more abundant clone one base away, this may be a read error. The chain uses TRBV7-2 and TRBJ2-5; maybe TRBD1 (6 bases). The CDR3 sequence is 13 residues long. With 5 bases removed from V and 4 bases from J, the gap between germline ends came to 11 bases. Per the germline V gene, CDR1 is SGHTA and CDR2 is FQGNSA. Written as DNA, the CDR3 is TGTGCCAGCAGCACCTCCAGGGGAGAGACCCAGTACTTC. It yields the protein CASSTSRGETQYF.

Notes on this clonotype: A much larger clone differs by one base, so this may be a read error. The chain couples TRBV28 to TRBJ2-4, with 9 bases aligning to TRBD1. This CDR3 comprises 19 residues. Losses at the gene ends were 5 bases for V and 2 bases for J; bases not matched to a gene: 16. Germline V lookup: CDR1 MDHEN, CDR2 SYDVKM. The DNA for the CDR3 is TGTGCCAGCAGTCCAGGGGACAGGGCCCTATCATTAACCAAAAACATTCAGTACTTC. Translating gives CASSPGDRALSLTKNIQYF.

The V gene is TRBV18, the J gene TRBJ2-2; 7 bases line up with TRBD1. The CDR3 is 15 amino acids. The germline V gene encodes CDR1 KGHSH and CDR2 LQKENI. V shed 1 base, J shed 4 bases, and the junction held 3 bases outside the gene matches. The CDR3 DNA reads TGTGCCAGCTCACCACAGAAGGGGGCCACCGGGGAGCTGTTTTTT. It translates to CASSPQKGATGELFF.

This clonotype occurred a few times. The rearrangement uses TRBV12-3 or TRBV12-4 and TRBJ2-7, with TRBD1 matching 7 bases. V lost 8 bases to trimming and J lost 1 base; unmatched junction nucleotides: 5. The CDR3 runs 13 residues. The CDR3 DNA reads as TGTGCCAGCTGCCGGGACAGATCCTACGAGCAGTACTTC. Amino acid sequence: CASCRDRSYEQYF.

The gene calls are TRBV19 and TRBJ1-2; 8 bases match TRBD1. This CDR3 has 14 residues. Germline CDR1 is LNHDA and CDR2 is SQIVND (reference sequence). V was clipped by 4 bases and J by 6 bases; unmatched bases: 7. The CDR3, as DNA: TGTGCCAGTAGTACCGACAGGGGCGGCCATGGCTACACCTTC. It codes for CASSTDRGGHGYTF.

This clonotype has at least ten counts. The V gene is TRBV7-6, the J gene TRBJ1-1, with 9 bases aligning to TRBD1. The trim removed 4 bases at V and 4 bases at J, leaving 10 bases unmatched. CDR3 length equals 16 residues. The germline gives CDR1 SGHVS, CDR2 FNYEAQ. Here the CDR3 DNA reads TGTGCCAGCAGCTCGCAACAGGGGGCCAAAAGCACTGAAGCTTTCTTT. It specifies CASSSQQGAKSTEAFF.

The table lists this clonotype with a count of one. It may be a read error: a sequence one base away is much more abundant. CDR3 sequence: CASSYRQGYTIYF. CDR3 sequence (DNA): TGTGCCAGCAGCTACAGACAGGGATACACCATATATTTT. The rearrangement links TRBV7-9 to TRBJ1-3; TRBD1 aligns across 7 bases. V gave up 4 bases and J gave up 8 bases; unmatched junction bases: 5. The CDR3 has 13 residues. CDR1 is SEHNR, CDR2 FQNEAQ, per germline (reference sequence).

This clonotype was counted ten times or more. The rearrangement uses TRBV7-2 and TRBJ1-1, with a weak D call TRBD1 (6 bases). The CDR3 extends over 16 amino acids. V was clipped by 7 bases and J by 3 bases, with 21 bases between them. CDR1 and CDR2 from the germline V gene are SGHTA and FQGNSA. Here the CDR3 reads CASTIGGGRRYTEAFF. The CDR3 DNA reads TGTGCCAGCACCATAGGGGGGGGGCGAAGGTACACTGAAGCTTTCTTT.

In this sample, this clonotype turned up many times. This chain uses TRBV6-1 with TRBJ2-1, with D possibly called TRBD1 or TRBD2 (6 bases each). The germline V and J ends were trimmed by 6 bases and 4 bases, with 16 bases remaining between them. The CDR3 is made up of 15 amino acids. Germline V gene lookup returns CDR1 MNHNS and CDR2 SASEGT. The CDR3 DNA sequence: TGTGCCAGCAGGCCGACTAGTAGGGGGTACAATGAGCAGTTCTTC. Encoded protein: CASRPTSRGYNEQFF.

This clonotype was observed at least ten times. CDR3 amino acids: CASSRDRVAVAEAFF. CDR3 nucleotide sequence: TGTGCCAGCAGCCGGGACAGGGTTGCGGTGGCTGAAGCTTTCTTT. This chain connects TRBV6-1 to TRBJ1-1, with 9 bases identical to TRBD1. Per the germline V gene, CDR1 is MNHNS and CDR2 is SASEGT. The CDR3 contains 15 residues. V was pared by 6 bases and J by 6 bases, with 11 bases of the junction left unmatched.

Ten or more counts support this clonotype. This chain joins TRBV7-2 and TRBJ1-3, with 7 bases identical to TRBD1. The germline V gene has CDR1 SGHTA and CDR2 FQGNSA. The CDR3 length is 13 residues. The V gene end was trimmed by 5 bases and the J gene end by 2 bases; junction bases not matched to a gene: 0. The CDR3 protein is CASSQGAGNTIYF. The CDR3 coding sequence is TGTGCCAGCAGCCAGGGGGCTGGAAACACCATATATTTT.

This clonotype was recorded many times. The chain employs TRBV6-1 and TRBJ2-3, with a possible D match to TRBD1 (6 bases). V was pared by 1 base and J by 2 bases, with 7 bases between. Germline assignment: CDR1 MNHNS and CDR2 SASEGT. This CDR3 spans 14 amino acids. The CDR3 nucleotides read TGTGCCAGCAGTGAAGGGACAGACACAGATACGCAGTATTTT. Amino acids: CASSEGTDTDTQYF.

V is TRBV7-9 and J is TRBJ1-5; the D gene is possibly TRBD1 (6 bases). V gave up 5 bases and J gave up 7 bases, with 15 bases separating them. Germline V gene sequence: CDR1 SEHNR, CDR2 FQNEAQ (reference sequence). The CDR3 is made up of 14 amino acids. CDR3 coding DNA: TGTGCCAGCAGCCCGGGGGGGGCAGGACAGCCCCAGCATTTT. Translating it yields CASSPGGAGQPQHF.

Concerning this clonotype itself: One base away lies a much larger clone, so this may be a sequencing read error. The V and J genes are TRBV28 and TRBJ2-1; D uncertain. CDR1 MDHEN and CDR2 SYDVKM come from the germline V gene. This CDR3 has 11 residues. V shed 4 bases and J shed 10 bases, with 8 bases lying between them. The CDR3 loop reads CASSYRWEQFF. CDR3 DNA sequence: TGTGCCAGCAGTTACCGGTGGGAGCAGTTCTTC.

This clonotype has at least ten counts. The J gene is TRBJ2-3, the V gene TRBV18; D is unresolved. V was shortened by 4 bases and J by 2 bases, with 7 bases between the two germline ends. The germline V gene encodes CDR1 KGHSH and CDR2 LQKENI. This CDR3 region has 13 residues. CDR3 DNA sequence: TGTGCCAGCTCACTTACTACCACAGATACGCAGTATTTT. Translated: CASSLTTTDTQYF.

Comments on this clonotype: A single base separates this from a much larger clone, so it may be a read error. The V gene is TRBV20-1, the J gene TRBJ2-5, with 7 bases that match TRBD2. V dropped 4 bases and J dropped 11; count of bases not matched to a gene: 16. This CDR3 is built from 14 residues. Looked up from germline, CDR1 is DFQATT and CDR2 is SNEGSKA (reference sequence). This CDR3 is CSATRDSRGDEQYF. The CDR3 DNA sequence: TGCAGTGCTACTCGGGACTCCCGGGGGGATGAGCAGTACTTC.

Details on this clonotype: A much more abundant neighbour one base away suggests this may be a read error. The genes are TRBV25-1 and TRBJ1-4; D gene uncertain. This CDR3 contains 15 residues. Looked up from germline, CDR1 is MGHDK and CDR2 is SYGVNS. The CDR3 loop is CASNEGKGRYEKLFF. Written as DNA, the CDR3 is TGTGCCAGCAATGAAGGAAAAGGGCGGTACGAAAAACTGTTTTTT. Together with reference TRBV25-1 and TRBJ1-4, the CDR3 gives the full variable domain: EADIYQTPRYLVIGTGKKITLECSQTMGHDKMYWYQQDPGMELHLIHYSYGVNSTEKGDLSSESTVSRIRTEHFPLTLESARPSHTSQYLCASNEGKGRYEKLFFGSGTQLSVL.

Only a few counts were recorded for this clonotype. Here the CDR3 DNA reads TGTGCCAGCAGCCCAGGGGGCTTGAAGACCCAGTACTTC. Protein sequence: CASSPGGLKTQYF. The chain combines TRBV7-8 with TRBJ2-5; TRBD1 matches at 8 bases. With 5 bases clipped from V and 6 bases from J, the junction kept 5 bases outside the gene matches. This CDR3 has 13 amino acids. Germline V gene lookup returns CDR1 SGHVS and CDR2 FQNEAQ.

The chain is built from TRBV18 and TRBJ2-1; tentative D call: TRBD2 (5 bases). In germline, CDR1 is KGHSH, CDR2 LQKENI. Trimming left V 0 bases short and J 4 bases short, with 7 bases between. CDR3 length equals 14 residues. The CDR3, as DNA: TGTGCCAGCTCACCACCTTCGGGGTACAATGAGCAGTTCTTC. Protein: CASSPPSGYNEQFF.